The 21 T cell receptor beta chains below come from one sample, sequenced in a study of T-cell memory formation after mild COVID-19. TCRdb re-called the 5' RACE reads through MiXCR, storing one row per CDR3 protein. The profile shows about 610,000 distinct CDR3 sequences, roughly 17% of them singletons. Sequencing was carried out using PBMCs or a T cell subset sorted from them (not recorded which). Source of these receptors: an adult woman who had mild COVID-19 (a few samples of this study predate the infection). Cell type and time point are not known.

This clonotype came up a few times. The gene calls are TRBV12-3 or TRBV12-4 and TRBJ1-2; TRBD1 agrees at 7 bases. This CDR3 comprises 13 residues. V lost 6 bases, J lost 4 bases, and 5 bases stayed unmatched. CDR3: CASRNRGSYGYTF. CDR3 nucleotide sequence: TGTGCCAGCAGGAACAGGGGATCCTATGGCTACACCTTC.

The CDR3: CASSDLAGSTDTQYF. The CDR3 nucleotides read TGCGCCAGCAGCGATTTAGCGGGGTCCACAGATACGCAGTATTTT. The rearrangement links TRBV5-1 to TRBJ2-3, with 8 bases fitting TRBD2. Per germline, CDR1 SGHRS and CDR2 YFSETQ. The CDR3 covers 15 residues. V was pared by 4 bases and J by 2 bases, with 6 bases of the junction left unmatched.

This rearrangement joins TRBV14 to TRBJ2-7; D is unresolved. Trimming removed 4 bases from V and 0 bases from J, with 13 bases in between. Per germline, CDR1 SGHDN and CDR2 FVKESK. This CDR3 has 15 residues. The CDR3 DNA reads as TGTGCCAGCAGCCCCCTGGGCGGCAGCTCCTACGAGCAGTACTTC. Amino acid sequence: CASSPLGGSSYEQYF.

The V call is TRBV10-3, the J call TRBJ2-7; 8 positions match TRBD1. Germline CDR1 and CDR2: ENHRY and SYGVKD. This CDR3 comprises 12 residues. Trimming cost V 2 bases and J 10 bases; bases outside gene matches: 4. The CDR3 region is CAISETGTGQYF. CDR3 sequence (DNA): TGTGCCATCAGTGAGACTGGGACAGGCCAGTACTTC.

This CDR3 is CASSSSLRQRNTGELFF. The CDR3 nucleotides read TGTGCCAGCAGTTCATCACTCCGACAGCGGAACACCGGGGAGCTGTTTTTT. The chain carries TRBV6-2 or TRBV6-3 and TRBJ2-2; D might be TRBD1 (5 bases). The CDR3 sequence is 17 residues long. Germline V gene sequence: CDR1 MNHEY, CDR2 SVGEGT. V lost 4 bases to trimming and J lost 1 base, with 16 bases between them.

This clonotype has just a few counts. J is TRBJ2-1 and V is TRBV21-1; the table names TRBD1, a call not compared with the DNA. TRBV21-1 is a recognized pseudogene. This CDR3 is built from 18 residues. This chain's CDR3 is CASSKRGFTGGIPNEQFF. CDR3 sequence (DNA): TGTGCCAGCAGCAAAAGGGGATTTACAGGGGGCATCCCCAATGAGCAGTTCTTC.

The chain uses TRBV29-1 and TRBJ1-1, with D possibly matching TRBD1 (6 bases). The CDR3 contains 13 residues. Germline CDR1 reads SQVTM; CDR2 reads ANQGSEA. V lost 8 bases, J lost 8 bases, and 21 bases lay in between. The CDR3 region has the DNA TGCAGCCTTTCCGCGACGGGGGGGCGGGAAGCTTTCTTT. As protein: CSLSATGGREAFF.

The CDR3 DNA follows: TGTGCCAGCAGCTTATCAGGGGCCTGGAGTGGGGCCAACGTCCTGACTTTC. Translated, it gives CASSLSGAWSGANVLTF. V usage is TRBV7-3 and J usage is TRBJ2-6, with D perhaps matching TRBD1 (6 bases). CDR1 and CDR2 from the germline V gene are SGHTA and FQGTGA. V was pared by 2 bases and J by 3 bases, with 14 bases between. The CDR3 is 17 amino acids.

This clonotype was counted only a few times. The chain recombines TRBV4-1 with TRBJ2-1, with 9 positions matching TRBD2. The CDR3 covers 15 residues. The V and J ends lost 4 bases and 6 bases, in that order; junction bases with no gene match: 7. The V gene's germline CDR1 is MGHRA and CDR2 YSYEKL. The CDR3 DNA reads as TGCGCCAGCAGCCTCCCGGGACTAGCATCCAATGAGCAGTTCTTC. It specifies CASSLPGLASNEQFF.

The CDR3 DNA sequence: TGTGCCAGTAGTATGGTGACTCATCTGAACACTGAAGCTTTCTTT. Translated, it gives CASSMVTHLNTEAFF. V is TRBV19 and J is TRBJ1-1; D uncertain. CDR1 and CDR2 (germline): LNHDA, SQIVND (reference sequence). The CDR3 has 15 residues. Trimming left V 3 bases short and J 0 bases short, with 11 bases between.

This clonotype came up a few times. In DNA form, the CDR3 reads TGTGCCAGCAGCCCTTCGGCGGGGACCTACGAGCAGTACTTC. It translates to CASSPSAGTYEQYF. This chain connects TRBV5-4 to TRBJ2-7; tentative D call: TRBD2 (6 bases). The length of the CDR3 is 14 residues. V gave up 4 bases and J gave up 2 bases, with 13 bases separating them. Looked up from germline, CDR1 is SGHNT and CDR2 is YYREEE (reference sequence). Full variable domain (rest looked up from reference TRBV5-4 and TRBJ2-7): ETGVTQSPTHLIKTRGQQVTLRCSSQSGHNTVSWYQQALGQGPQFIFQYYREEENGRGNFPPRFSGLQFPNYSSELNVNALELDDSALYLCASSPSAGTYEQYFGPGTRLTVT.

This clonotype was detected only a few times. V usage is TRBV28 and J usage is TRBJ2-7; tentative D call: TRBD2 (6 bases). Per germline, CDR1 MDHEN and CDR2 SYDVKM. Trimming left V 2 bases short and J 3 bases short, with 8 bases between. The CDR3 has 13 residues. The chain's CDR3 is CASSLGGIYEQYF. DNA of the CDR3: TGTGCCAGCAGTTTAGGAGGGATCTACGAGCAGTACTTC.

This clonotype has only a few counts. The gene calls are TRBV30 and TRBJ2-1; D might be TRBD1 (5 bases). Germline V gene sequence: CDR1 GTSNPN, CDR2 SVGIG (reference sequence). The CDR3 totals 11 residues. As DNA, the CDR3 is TGTGCTGCTCAGGGCTACAATGAGCAGTTCTTC. Encoded protein: CAAQGYNEQFF. The full variable domain, in which reference TRBV30 and TRBJ2-1 provide the parts outside the CDR3, is SQTIHQWPATLVQPVGSPLSLECTVEGTSNPNLYWYRQAAGRGLQLLFYSVGIGQISSEVPQNLSASRPQDRQFILSSKKLLLSDSGFYLCAAQGYNEQFFGPGTRLTVL.

This clonotype was seen a few times. The V gene is TRBV12-3 or TRBV12-4, the J gene TRBJ2-1; D remains ambiguous. Trimming removed 3 bases from V and 6 bases from J, with 15 bases in between. The CDR3 totals 15 residues. CDR3 in DNA: TGTGCCAGCAGTTTTATTGGACCTCCCGGCAATGAGCAGTTCTTC. Encoded protein: CASSFIGPPGNEQFF.

The chain uses TRBV5-6 and TRBJ1-2; D not resolved. Germline V gene data show CDR1 as SGHDT and CDR2 as YYEEEE. This CDR3 is built from 14 residues. V dropped 0 bases and J dropped 5 bases, with 11 bases sitting between them. This chain's CDR3 is CASSLGSPRYGYTF. The CDR3, as DNA: TGTGCCAGCAGCTTGGGCAGTCCGAGGTATGGCTACACCTTC.

The chain recombines TRBV28 with TRBJ2-7; no reliable D call. In germline, CDR1 is MDHEN, CDR2 SYDVKM. This CDR3 spans 13 amino acids. With 5 bases removed from V and 2 bases from J, the gap between germline ends came to 10 bases. The CDR3 region has the DNA TGTGCCAGCAGTAGCCGGGTCCCCTACGAGCAGTACTTC. Its translation: CASSSRVPYEQYF.

In this sample, this clonotype turned up a few times. The chain carries TRBV6-5 and TRBJ1-4, with D perhaps TRBD1 (5 bases). CDR1 is MNHEY and CDR2 is SVGAGI in the germline V gene. This CDR3 region has 17 residues. V shed 5 bases and J shed 8 bases, with 24 bases lying between them. CDR3 DNA: TGTGCCAGCAGTCCGAAAAACAGGCCCTTTCCCGGCGAAAAACTGTTTTTT. The encoded protein is CASSPKNRPFPGEKLFF.

This chain links TRBV6-1 with TRBJ1-1, with D possibly being TRBD1 (6 bases). V was trimmed by 8 bases and J by 6 bases, leaving 19 bases between them. CDR3 length: 14 residues. Germline V gene data show CDR1 as MNHNS and CDR2 as SASEGT. CDR3 coding DNA: TGTGCCAGCTTGGAAGGGGGTCTAACGGCTGAAGCTTTCTTT. Encoded protein: CASLEGGLTAEAFF.

This rearrangement joins TRBV9 to TRBJ2-1; possibly TRBD2 for D (6 bases). The CDR3 runs 15 residues. Looked up from germline, CDR1 is SGDLS and CDR2 is YYNGEE. Trimming pared 0 bases from V and 3 bases from J, leaving 10 bases between. DNA of the CDR3: TGTGCCAGCAGCGTAGGAGGGGACTTCTACAATGAGCAGTTCTTC. This encodes CASSVGGDFYNEQFF. Together with reference TRBV9 and TRBJ2-1, the CDR3 gives the full variable domain: DSGVTQTPKHLITATGQRVTLRCSPRSGDLSVYWYQQSLDQGLQFLIQYYNGEERAKGNILERFSAQQFPDLHSELNLSSLELGDSALYFCASSVGGDFYNEQFFGPGTRLTVL.

The sample holds many counts of this clonotype. The gene calls are TRBV14 and TRBJ2-7; D possibly matches TRBD1 or TRBD2 (5 bases each). The length of the CDR3 is 17 residues. Per the germline V gene, CDR1 is SGHDN and CDR2 is FVKESK. The V and J ends lost 2 bases and 5 bases respectively, with 22 bases between them. The chain's CDR3 is CASSQLEGNWHRNEQYF. For the CDR3, the DNA is TGTGCCAGCAGCCAATTAGAGGGGAACTGGCATAGGAACGAGCAGTACTTC.

This clonotype was detected a few times. The rearrangement joins TRBV7-9 to TRBJ1-2, with D uncertain. V lost 4 bases and J 2 bases, leaving 2 bases between the germline ends. The CDR3 covers 11 residues. Germline-derived CDR1 and CDR2 are SEHNR and FQNEAQ (reference sequence). The CDR3 DNA sequence: TGTGCCAGCAGCTGGAACTATGGCTACACCTTC. Translation: CASSWNYGYTF.